Included here is one T cell receptor (beta chain) sequence, with context. The protocol was immunoSEQ multiplex PCR, while the TCRdb copy is restricted to in-frame clones and leaves out a portion. The data hold about 310,000 clones, with roughly 87% observed a single time. This CDR3 has 15 residues. Germline values: CDR1 KGHSH, CDR2 LQKENI. Germline trimming cut 8 bases from V and 1 base from J; bases unmatched to any gene: 7. This entry is derived from a study of blood T cell repertoires in COVID-19. The sequenced material came from PBMCs or T cells enriched from blood (not recorded which). The TCR originated in a woman between 18 and 30 years old who had recovered from COVID-19. The gene calls are TRBV18 and TRBJ1-1; 10 bases map to TRBD1. CDR3 bases: TGTGCCAGCATAAGGGGACAGGGGAGGAACACTGAAGCTTTCTTT. Translation gives CASIRGQGRNTEAFF.